The clone carrying this T cell receptor beta chain was counted ten times or more. The CDR3 runs to 16 residues. Trimming removed 5 bases from V and 1 base from J; junction bases left unmatched: 6. The sample comes from a study of T cells in Graves' hyperthyroidism and ophthalmopathy. Graves' hyperthyroidism showing no ophthalmopathy progression within 18 months was considered stable. Hyperthyroidism was newly diagnosed in patients aged 18 to 65 (duration under 2 months). Regions amplified from RNA transcripts were the TCR beta CDR3 regions. The TCR CDR3 first-round RT-PCR relied on the HTBI primer set. TCRdb fed the multiplex PCR reads into MiXCR, producing one record per CDR3 protein. The data show over 200,000 distinct CDR3 sequences, roughly 17% seen once.

This chain connects TRBV12-3 or TRBV12-4 to TRBJ2-1, with 9 bases fitting TRBD1. The sequence derives from a man aged 50 to 59 with Graves' hyperthyroidism. The sequencing sample was made of blood. CDR3: CASSHTGGWSYNEQFF. CDR3 bases: TGTGCCAGCAGTCATACAGGGGGCTGGTCCTACAATGAGCAGTTCTTC.